These T cell receptor beta chains were read from a single sample in a study of early T cells in non-severe SARS-CoV-2 infection. TCRdb re-analysed the 5' RACE reads in MiXCR, keeping a single row per CDR3 protein. The data contain about 30,000 distinct CDR3 sequences, 3.9% of them singletons. Sequenced sample: whole blood. The receptors were sampled from an adult who was a healthcare worker with PCR-confirmed SARS-CoV-2 infection or an uninfected control (not recorded which). CDR3s leave out the opening cysteine and the closing phenylalanine or tryptophan. Size is omitted from some rows. Given values are once, few, many or a class for expanded clones.

v_call | clone_size | cdr3_aa
TRBV5-1 | many | ASSLEPGMGTEAF
TRBV7-2 | many | ASSLVFDEQF
TRBV5-1 | many | ASSPESGTGNNEQF
TRBV10-3 | many | ASWDSTYEQY
TRBV6-5 | many | ASSPRGNVEQF
TRBV10-2 | few | ASRTGTGEYEQY
TRBV7-2 | many | ASSFPGQGYYEQY
TRBV4-1 | many | ASSQRLAGGFSNEQF
TRBV5-4 | few | ASSPGTGVGYT
TRBV7-2 | many | ASNGQVGGWTEAF
TRBV7-8 | many | ASSQDTEAF
TRBV11-2 | many | ASSFNPTRSYEQY
TRBV20-1 | many | SARGDTTDTQY
TRBV19 | many | ASSPLWGGEVGNQPQH
TRBV7-8 | NA | ASIPGEGAIGEQY
TRBV19 | many | ASSITSDSNYGYT
TRBV19 | few | ASSTFWTGSTEAF
TRBV12-3/TRBV12-4 | many | ASSSGSFSGNTIY
TRBV6-2/TRBV6-3 | many | ASTEGRGWALATEQF
TRBV12-3/TRBV12-4 | many | ASSSSGFSTGELF
TRBV20-1 | NA | SAKWEVQF
TRBV3-1 | many | ASSDTASGGAPFA
TRBV18 | many | ASSPSSGSWYEQY
TRBV6-6 | few | ASSYAPTVRTEAF
TRBV11-2 | NA | VSSRAYEQY
TRBV9 | many | ASSPSLGGTAKGGYT
TRBV7-2 | many | AREPRTGKKTQY
TRBV20-1 | many | SARANTEAF
TRBV5-5 | many | ASSPGLAGPKNIQY
TRBV29-1 | many | SVEWVGQGEFGYT
TRBV7-2 | few | ASSLLRGNSPLH
TRBV6-2/TRBV6-3 | NA | ASSYSKWGYT
TRBV19 | many | ASSIQGGGLSSSYNEQF
TRBV6-6 | many | ASSASGVSYEQY
TRBV4-1 | NA | ASSQDFNAPSRNT
TRBV19 | many | ASRAGSSYNEQF
TRBV7-9 | many | ASSSLTGIRDEQY
TRBV4-3 | many | ASSQVQGQGSNSPLH
TRBV28 | many | ATNGLSYEQY
TRBV7-9 | many | ASSLGTLARDPDTQY
TRBV4-1 | many | ASSQADRSSNQPQH
TRBV19 | NA | ASTPFLAGNQPQH
TRBV9 | NA | ASSPQGTSYEQY
TRBV2 | few | ASSVWQEWYNEQF
TRBV12-3/TRBV12-4 | many | ASLIRGGELF
TRBV7-2 | many | ASSWPQRGGLLSYNEQF
TRBV14 | many | ASSPVGYEQY
TRBV3-1 | many | ASSQGTGANTEAF
TRBV19 | many | ASSMVAEMNTEAF
TRBV2 | NA | ASRGVLGHQAF
TRBV4-3 | NA | ASSQEIGPINEKLF
TRBV5-1 | many | ASSLDGVSTDTQY
TRBV6-2/TRBV6-3 | many | ASNGESNTGELF